This T cell receptor beta chain was identified in a study of blood T cells in healthy people across ages. Broader study findings: Naive and antigen-experienced cells were not separated, limiting conclusive comparison. While age rose, TCR beta diversity per million T cells dropped in a roughly linear way.

Trimming took off 6 bases at V and 0 bases at J, with 12 bases between the two ends. This CDR3 has 14 residues. CDR1 ENHRY and CDR2 SYGVKD come from the germline V gene. Primers used in a second PCR of roughly 7 to 12 cycles were a sample-barcoded 5' primer and a J-beta primer mix. Each CDR3 protein is one row after TCRdb ran MiXCR on the 5' RACE reads. In the table there are roughly 800,000 distinct CDR3 sequences, roughly 64% of which are singletons. As to this clonotype: The antigen is not known.

The specimen was blood. The chain combines TRBV10-3 with TRBJ2-7; D is possibly TRBD1 (6 bases). This TCR was recovered from a man under 40 in good health. The CDR3 loop reads CAIRLDSASYEQYF. The CDR3 nucleotides read TGTGCCATCAGGCTGGACAGTGCCTCCTACGAGCAGTACTTC.